The 20 T cell receptor beta chains listed next were all sequenced from one sample in a study of cytomegalovirus exposure and HLA in healthy donors. The PCR was carried out with 60 Vbeta primers and 13 Jbeta primers. Some clones are missing from TCRdb's copy, which holds only in-frame ones; the method was immunoSEQ multiplex PCR. Of approximately 110,000 clones in the sample, roughly 15% were seen once. Sample: PBMCs. These receptors all stem from a female donor in good health and CMV-seronegative.

V is TRBV30 and J is TRBJ1-5; perhaps TRBD1 as D (5 bases). CDR1 and CDR2 from the germline V gene are GTSNPN and SVGIG (reference sequence). There are 13 residues in the CDR3. V lost 7 bases, J lost 4 bases, and 14 bases lay in between. The CDR3, as DNA: TGTGCCTCCCAGGGTGGATTTAATCAGCCCCAGCATTTT. Amino acid sequence: CASQGGFNQPQHF.

J is TRBJ1-2 and V is TRBV19, with TRBD1 matching 7 bases. J lost 9 bases, V lost 7 bases, and 14 bases had no gene match. Germline V gives CDR1 LNHDA, CDR2 SQIVND (reference sequence). The CDR3 covers 14 residues. The CDR3: CASTFGRGSGSYTF. CDR3 in DNA: TGTGCCAGTACTTTTGGCAGGGGGAGTGGAAGCTACACCTTC.

V and J are TRBV28 and TRBJ1-2; 9 nucleotides line up with TRBD1. The germline V gene encodes CDR1 MDHEN and CDR2 SYDVKM. CDR3 length: 18 residues. J lost 5 bases, V lost 1 base, and 14 bases had no gene match. CDR3 DNA sequence: TGTGCCAGCAGTTTATATCCCGCGTCGGGACAGGGAAAATATGGCTACACCTTC. The encoded protein is CASSLYPASGQGKYGYTF.

The rearrangement joins TRBV7-2 to TRBJ2-3; TRBD2 aligns across 9 bases. The CDR3 totals 16 residues. CDR1 is SGHTA, CDR2 FQGNSA, per germline. The trim removed 7 bases at V and 2 bases at J, leaving 10 bases unmatched. Here the CDR3 reads CASTVSAGGSTDTQYF. CDR3 DNA sequence: TGTGCCAGCACCGTCTCGGCGGGGGGGTCCACAGATACGCAGTATTTT.

Only a few counts were recorded for this clone. CDR3 DNA sequence: TGTGCCAGCAGTGACGGCGGCACTGAAGCTTTCTTT. Residues: CASSDGGTEAFF. This sequence joins TRBV2 and TRBJ1-1; the D is unclear. V lost 3 bases to trimming and J lost 4 bases, with 6 bases between them. Germline CDR1 SNHLY, CDR2 FYNNEI. This CDR3 is 12 amino acids long.

J is TRBJ2-7 and V is TRBV5-4; 8 nucleotides agree with TRBD1. Trimming took 3 bases from V and 0 from J; bases not matched to a gene: 5. The CDR3 totals 15 residues. CDR1 is SGHNT, CDR2 YYREEE, per germline (reference sequence). Here the CDR3 DNA reads TGTGCCAGCAGCTGGGGTGGGACAGGCTCCTACGAGCAGTACTTC. Its translation is CASSWGGTGSYEQYF.

Worth noting for this clone: Within the sample, other DNA sequences also encode this same CDR3. The CDR3 loop is CASSRDRNYGYTF. The CDR3 DNA sequence: TGTGCCAGCAGCCGCGACAGGAACTATGGCTACACCTTC. The chain employs TRBV7-2 and TRBJ1-2, with D possibly matching TRBD1 (6 bases). The CDR3 totals 13 residues. CDR1 and CDR2 (germline): SGHTA, FQGNSA. V shed 5 bases and J shed 2 bases, with 9 bases lying between them.

The chain joins TRBV19 to TRBJ2-2, with TRBD2 matching over 9 bases. Per germline, CDR1 LNHDA and CDR2 SQIVND (reference sequence). J gave up 4 bases and V 7 bases, and 16 bases lay outside the gene matches. There are 18 residues in the CDR3. The CDR3 loop reads CASTGRGRAGESTGELFF. DNA of the CDR3: TGTGCCAGTACGGGGCGCGGGAGGGCCGGTGAGAGCACCGGGGAGCTGTTTTTT.

This clone turned up a few times. The chain combines TRBV7-9 with TRBJ1-1; no clear D gene. The germline V gene encodes CDR1 SEHNR and CDR2 FQNEAQ (reference sequence). CDR3 size: 12 residues. V lost 5 bases to trimming and J lost 5 bases, with 9 bases between them. The CDR3 DNA reads TGTGCCAGCAGCACCTCGGGGACTGAAGCTTTCTTT. It specifies CASSTSGTEAFF.

This rearrangement joins TRBV6-5 to TRBJ2-3; D is possibly TRBD1 (6 bases). This CDR3 is 14 amino acids long. Germline V gene data show CDR1 as MNHEY and CDR2 as SVGAGI. Trimming pared 2 bases from V and 5 bases from J, leaving 11 bases between. The CDR3 spells CASSYVRQEDTQYF. The CDR3 DNA reads as TGTGCCAGCAGTTACGTTAGACAGGAAGATACGCAGTATTTT.

This clone has only a few counts. The V call is TRBV5-1, the J call TRBJ1-3; TRBD1 matches 8 bases. The CDR3 is 16 residues long. The germline V gene has CDR1 SGHRS and CDR2 YFSETQ. The V gene end was trimmed by 2 bases and the J gene end by 2 bases; junction bases not matched to a gene: 6. The CDR3 coding sequence is TGCGCCAGCAGCTTCTGGACAGGGAATACTGGAAACACCATATATTTT. It is translated as CASSFWTGNTGNTIYF.

V is TRBV7-2 and J is TRBJ2-7; D remains unclear. Germline-derived CDR1 and CDR2 are SGHTA and FQGNSA. The CDR3 is 14 amino acids. V lost 2 bases and J lost 0, with 8 bases in between. This CDR3 is CASSLHLRSYEQYF. DNA of the CDR3: TGTGCCAGCAGCTTACATCTACGCTCCTACGAGCAGTACTTC.

The rearrangement links TRBV10-3 to TRBJ2-1, with D perhaps matching TRBD1 (6 bases). From germline, CDR1 is ENHRY and CDR2 SYGVKD. V was trimmed by 7 bases and J by 6 bases, leaving 10 bases between them. This CDR3 comprises 12 residues. CDR3 protein: CAINTGSNEQFF. The CDR3 DNA sequence: TGTGCCATCAATACAGGGAGCAATGAGCAGTTCTTC.

This clone was found a few times. This sequence joins TRBV5-4 and TRBJ1-2; a weak D match, TRBD1 (6 bases). V lost 0 bases to trimming and J lost 4 bases, with 7 bases between them. The CDR3 runs to 13 residues. Germline V gives CDR1 SGHNT, CDR2 YYREEE (reference sequence). CDR3 bases: TGTGCCAGCAGCTTGGAGACAGGCTATGGCTACACCTTC. Amino acid sequence: CASSLETGYGYTF.

The rearrangement links TRBV6-5 to TRBJ1-1; possibly TRBD1 for D (6 bases). The CDR3 has 11 amino acids. The V gene lost 4 bases and the J gene lost 11 bases, with 11 bases spanning the gap. The V gene's germline CDR1 is MNHEY and CDR2 SVGAGI. The CDR3 spells CASSSRGRAFF. The CDR3, as DNA: TGTGCCAGCAGTTCCAGGGGAAGGGCTTTCTTT.

The chain recombines TRBV6-4 with TRBJ2-7; D uncertain. The length of the CDR3 is 11 residues. Trimming removed 5 bases at V and 9 bases at J, with 11 bases between. Germline V gene data show CDR1 as MRHNA and CDR2 as SNTAGT. Here the CDR3 reads CASSRQAVQYF. The CDR3 nucleotides read TGTGCCAGCAGTAGGCAGGCCGTGCAGTACTTC.

The rearrangement links TRBV19 to TRBJ1-5; D not certain. The CDR3 length is 16 residues. The V gene's germline CDR1 is LNHDA and CDR2 SQIVND (reference sequence). The V gene lost 1 base and the J gene lost 2 bases, with 12 bases spanning the gap. For the CDR3, the DNA is TGTGCCAGTAGTATAGGATTCTCCGGGGGCAATCAGCCCCAGCATTTT. It is translated as CASSIGFSGGNQPQHF.

This clone came up a few times. J is TRBJ2-1 and V is TRBV20-1; a weak D match, TRBD1 (6 bases). Trimming pared 6 bases from V and 9 bases from J, leaving 12 bases between. CDR3 length equals 11 residues. The germline CDR1 and CDR2 sequences are DFQATT and SNEGSKA (reference sequence). The CDR3: CSAPQGSEQFF. In DNA form, the CDR3 reads TGCAGTGCGCCACAGGGAAGTGAGCAGTTCTTC.

In nucleotides, the CDR3 is TGTGCCAGCAGCGCGCGGGGGAGGGGAGAGACCCAGTACTTC. Protein product: CASSARGRGETQYF. V is TRBV7-3 and J is TRBJ2-5; 7 bases are a match to TRBD2. V was pared by 5 bases and J by 4 bases, with 7 bases of the junction left unmatched. The CDR3 has 14 residues. CDR1 and CDR2 (germline): SGHTA, FQGTGA.

This clone was detected only a few times. The J gene is TRBJ2-1, the V gene TRBV5-6; 9 bases agree with TRBD2. Per germline, CDR1 SGHDT and CDR2 YYEEEE. V lost 1 base and J lost 1; bases outside the gene matches: 3. The CDR3 covers 16 residues. The CDR3 nucleotides read TGTGCCAGCAGCTTGCTGGCGGGAGGGTCCTACAATGAGCAGTTCTTC. Translated, it gives CASSLLAGGSYNEQFF.